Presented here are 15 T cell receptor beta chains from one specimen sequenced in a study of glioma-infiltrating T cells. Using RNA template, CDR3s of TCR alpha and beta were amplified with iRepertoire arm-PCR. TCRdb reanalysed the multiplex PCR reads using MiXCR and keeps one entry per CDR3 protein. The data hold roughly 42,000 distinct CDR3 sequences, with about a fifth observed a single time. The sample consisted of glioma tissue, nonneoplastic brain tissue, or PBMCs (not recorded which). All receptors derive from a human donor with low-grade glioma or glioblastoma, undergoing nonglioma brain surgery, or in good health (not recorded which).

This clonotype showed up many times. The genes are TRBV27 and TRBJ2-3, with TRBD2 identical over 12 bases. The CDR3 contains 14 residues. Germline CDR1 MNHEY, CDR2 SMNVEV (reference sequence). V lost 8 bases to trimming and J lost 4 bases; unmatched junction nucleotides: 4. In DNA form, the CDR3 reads TGTGCCAGCTGCTGGACTAGCGGGGCAGATACGCAGTATTTT. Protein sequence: CASCWTSGADTQYF.

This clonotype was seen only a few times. CDR3: CASSLVPAYEQYF. Here the CDR3 DNA reads TGTGCCAGTAGTCTCGTACCGGCCTACGAGCAGTACTTC. The chain couples TRBV19 to TRBJ2-7; D is ambiguous. The CDR3 loop spans 13 amino acids. Germline loops: CDR1 LNHDA, CDR2 SQIVND (reference sequence). Trimming stripped 5 bases from V and 2 bases from J, with 10 bases between.

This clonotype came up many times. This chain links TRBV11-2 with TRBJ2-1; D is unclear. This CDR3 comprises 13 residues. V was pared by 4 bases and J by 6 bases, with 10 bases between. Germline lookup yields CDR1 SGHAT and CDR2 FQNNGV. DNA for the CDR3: TGTGCCAGCAGCTCCTATGGAATCAATGAGCAGTTCTTC. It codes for CASSSYGINEQFF.

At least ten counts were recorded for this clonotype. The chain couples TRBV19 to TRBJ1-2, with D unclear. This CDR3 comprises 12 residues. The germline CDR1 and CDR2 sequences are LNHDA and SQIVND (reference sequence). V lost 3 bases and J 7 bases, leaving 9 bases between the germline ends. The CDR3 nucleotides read TGTGCCAGTAGTATCCAGGCCTTTGGCTACACCTTC. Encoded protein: CASSIQAFGYTF.

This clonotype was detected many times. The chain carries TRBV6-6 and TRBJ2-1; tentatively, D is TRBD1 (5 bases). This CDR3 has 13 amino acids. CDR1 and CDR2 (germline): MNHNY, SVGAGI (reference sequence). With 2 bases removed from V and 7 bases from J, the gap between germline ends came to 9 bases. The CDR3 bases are TGTGCCAGCAGTTACAGGCCAGGGAATGAGCAGTTCTTC. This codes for CASSYRPGNEQFF.

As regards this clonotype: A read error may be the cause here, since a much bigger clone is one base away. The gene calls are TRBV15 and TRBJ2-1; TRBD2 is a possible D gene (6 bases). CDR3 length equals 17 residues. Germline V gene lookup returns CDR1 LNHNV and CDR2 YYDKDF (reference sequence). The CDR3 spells CATSRPGDLSSYNGQFF. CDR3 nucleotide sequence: TGTGCCACCAGCAGACCGGGGGACCTAAGCTCCTACAATGGGCAGTTCTTC.

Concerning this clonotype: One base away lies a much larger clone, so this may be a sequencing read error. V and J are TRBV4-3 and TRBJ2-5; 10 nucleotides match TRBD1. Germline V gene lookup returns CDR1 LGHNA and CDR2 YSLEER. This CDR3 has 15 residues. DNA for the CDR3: TGCGCCAGCAGCGGGGACAGGGGATTCCAAGAGACCGAGTACTTC. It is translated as CASSGDRGFQETEYF.

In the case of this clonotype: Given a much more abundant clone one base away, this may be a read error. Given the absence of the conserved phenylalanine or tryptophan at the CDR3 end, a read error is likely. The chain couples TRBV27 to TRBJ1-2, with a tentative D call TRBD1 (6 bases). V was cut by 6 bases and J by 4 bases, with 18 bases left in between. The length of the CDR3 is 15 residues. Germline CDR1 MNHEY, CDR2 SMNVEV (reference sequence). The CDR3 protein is CASSQDLVGGYGYTY. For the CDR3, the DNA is TGTGCCAGCAGCCAAGATCTAGTAGGGGGCTATGGCTACACCTAC.

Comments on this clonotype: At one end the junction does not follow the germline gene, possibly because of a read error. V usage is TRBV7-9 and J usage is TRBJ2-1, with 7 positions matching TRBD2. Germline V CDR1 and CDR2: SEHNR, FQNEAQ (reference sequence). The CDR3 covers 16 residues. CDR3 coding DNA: TGTGCCAGCAGCTACCTTGTAACGGGGGGAAACAATAAGCAGTTCTTC. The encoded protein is CASSYLVTGGNNKQFF.

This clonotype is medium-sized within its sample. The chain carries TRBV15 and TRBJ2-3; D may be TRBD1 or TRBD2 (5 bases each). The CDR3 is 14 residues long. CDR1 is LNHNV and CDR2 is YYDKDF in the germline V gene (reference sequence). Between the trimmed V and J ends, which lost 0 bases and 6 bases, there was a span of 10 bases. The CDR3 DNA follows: TGTGCCACCAGCAGAGATAGAGGGGTGGATACGCAGTATTTT. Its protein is CATSRDRGVDTQYF.

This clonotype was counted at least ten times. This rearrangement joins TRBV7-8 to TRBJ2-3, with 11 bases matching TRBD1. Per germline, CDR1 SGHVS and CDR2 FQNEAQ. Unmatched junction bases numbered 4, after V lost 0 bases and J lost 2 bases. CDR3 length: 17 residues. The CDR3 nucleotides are TGTGCCAGCAGCTTAGCCGGGACAGGGGGATACACAGATACGCAGTATTTT. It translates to CASSLAGTGGYTDTQYF.

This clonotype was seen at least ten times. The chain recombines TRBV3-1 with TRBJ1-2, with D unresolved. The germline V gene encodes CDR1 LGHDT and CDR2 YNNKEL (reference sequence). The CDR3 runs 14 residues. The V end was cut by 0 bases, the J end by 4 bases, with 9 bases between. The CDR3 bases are TGTGCCAGCAGCCAAGATAAAGGAATCTATGGCTACACCTTC. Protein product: CASSQDKGIYGYTF. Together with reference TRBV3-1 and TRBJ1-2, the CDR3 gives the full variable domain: DTAVSQTPKYLVTQMGNDKSIKCEQNLGHDTMYWYKQDSKKFLKIMFSYNNKELIINETVPNRFSPKSPDKAHLNLHINSLELGDSAVYFCASSQDKGIYGYTFGSGTRLTVV.

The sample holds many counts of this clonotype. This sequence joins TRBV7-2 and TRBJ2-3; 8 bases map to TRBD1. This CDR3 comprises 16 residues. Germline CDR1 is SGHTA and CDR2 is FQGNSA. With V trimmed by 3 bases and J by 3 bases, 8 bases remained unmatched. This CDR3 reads CASSFGAGGLTDTQYF. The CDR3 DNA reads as TGTGCCAGCAGCTTTGGGGCAGGGGGCTTAACAGATACGCAGTATTTT.

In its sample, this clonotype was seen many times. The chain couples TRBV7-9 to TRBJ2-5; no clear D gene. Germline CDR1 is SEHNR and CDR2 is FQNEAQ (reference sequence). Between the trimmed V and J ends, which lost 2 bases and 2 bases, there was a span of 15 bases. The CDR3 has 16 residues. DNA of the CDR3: TGTGCCAGCAGCTTACCTCCGCTTGGGGATCAAGAGACCCAGTACTTC. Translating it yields CASSLPPLGDQETQYF.

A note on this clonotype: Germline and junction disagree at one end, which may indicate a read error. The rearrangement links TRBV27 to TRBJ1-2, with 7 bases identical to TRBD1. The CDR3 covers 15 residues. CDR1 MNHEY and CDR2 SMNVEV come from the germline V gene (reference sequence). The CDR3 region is CASSERQGTDYDYTF. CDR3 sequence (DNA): TGTGCCAGCAGTGAACGACAGGGTACAGACTATGACTACACCTTC.